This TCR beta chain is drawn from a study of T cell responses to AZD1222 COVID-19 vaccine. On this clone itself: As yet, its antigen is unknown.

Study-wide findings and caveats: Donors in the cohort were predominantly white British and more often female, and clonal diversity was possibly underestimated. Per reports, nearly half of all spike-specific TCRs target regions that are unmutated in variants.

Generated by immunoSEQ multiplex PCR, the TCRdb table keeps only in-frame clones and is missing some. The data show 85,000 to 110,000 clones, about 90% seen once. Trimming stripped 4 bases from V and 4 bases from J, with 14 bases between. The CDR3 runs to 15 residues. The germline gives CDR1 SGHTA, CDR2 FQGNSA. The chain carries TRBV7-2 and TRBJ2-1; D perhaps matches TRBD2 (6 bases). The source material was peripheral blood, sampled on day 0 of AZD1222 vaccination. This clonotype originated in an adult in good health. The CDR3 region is CASSSQDSGYNEQFF. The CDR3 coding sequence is TGTGCCAGCAGCTCCCAAGATAGCGGTTACAATGAGCAGTTCTTC.